The 20 T cell receptor beta chains reported below all come from one sample, sequenced in a study of blood T cell repertoires in COVID-19. Measured with immunoSEQ multiplex PCR; TCRdb has only the in-frame clones, and not every one. The repertoire has 50,000 to 75,000 clones, around three quarters of them found once; the top ten carry 5.3%. The sequencing input was peripheral blood. The receptors were sampled from a human donor in a cohort sampled during active COVID-19.

The rearrangement uses TRBV12-3 or TRBV12-4 and TRBJ2-2, with a tentative D call TRBD2 (6 bases). There are 13 residues in the CDR3. V lost 3 bases, J lost 5 bases, and 7 bases lay in between. The CDR3 bases are TGTGCCAGCAGTTTCCGGGAGACCGGGGAGCTGTTTTTT. Protein product: CASSFRETGELFF.

This clone was seen a handful of times. The rearrangement uses TRBV7-6 and TRBJ2-7; possibly TRBD2 for D (6 bases). Germline CDR1 and CDR2: SGHVS and FNYEAQ. Trimming shortened V by 1 base and J by 1 base, and 20 bases separated the two germline ends. The CDR3 length is 18 residues. The CDR3 sequence is CASSLGGTRGWRSYEQYF. DNA of the CDR3: TGTGCCAGCAGCTTAGGCGGGACCAGAGGATGGAGGTCCTACGAGCAGTACTTC.

The rearrangement joins TRBV5-1 to TRBJ1-6, with D tentatively TRBD1 (6 bases). The CDR3 consists of 15 residues. CDR1 SGHRS and CDR2 YFSETQ come from the germline V gene. Trimming removed 4 bases at V and 0 bases at J, with 8 bases between. The CDR3 nucleotides are TGCGCCAGCAGCGCGGACAGCTCCTATAATTCACCCCTCCACTTT. Protein sequence: CASSADSSYNSPLHF.

The V call is TRBV6-2 or TRBV6-3, the J call TRBJ1-6; 11 positions agree with TRBD1. CDR1 MNHEY and CDR2 SVGEGT come from the germline V gene. Trimming cost V 4 bases and J 7 bases; bases outside gene matches: 12. There are 18 residues in the CDR3. The CDR3 DNA is TGTGCCAGCAGTTGGGACAGGGGGGCGCGAGTACCAAATTCACCCCTCCACTTT. Encoded protein: CASSWDRGARVPNSPLHF.

This clone was detected once. This chain uses TRBV28 with TRBJ2-3, with 8 nucleotides matching TRBD2. After removal of 7 bases from V and 0 bases from J, the junction contained 15 bases not matched to a gene. The CDR3 has 18 amino acids. CDR1 is MDHEN, CDR2 SYDVKM, per germline. The CDR3 DNA follows: TGTGCCAGCATAGGGCCAATGACGACTAGCGTTAGCACAGATACGCAGTATTTT. Its protein product is CASIGPMTTSVSTDTQYF. The full variable domain, in which reference TRBV28 and TRBJ2-3 provide the parts outside the CDR3, is DVKVTQSSRYLVKRTGEKVFLECVQDMDHENMFWYRQDPGLGLRLIYFSYDVKMKEKGDIPEGYSVSREKKERFSLILESASTNQTSMYLCASIGPMTTSVSTDTQYFGPGTRLTVL.

This sequence joins TRBV30 and TRBJ1-4; no firm D call. CDR3 length: 15 residues. V was pared by 0 bases and J by 3 bases, with 11 bases between. The germline CDR1 and CDR2 sequences are GTSNPN and SVGIG (reference sequence). The DNA for the CDR3 is TGTGCCTGGAGTGTCGGTAGTAGTCCTAATGAAAAACTGTTTTTT. The encoded protein is CAWSVGSSPNEKLFF.

The chain recombines TRBV4-2 with TRBJ2-4; 7 bases are shared with TRBD2. The CDR3 sequence is 19 residues long. Germline V CDR1 and CDR2: LGHNA, YNFKEQ. The J segment lost 0 bases and the V segment lost 0 bases, leaving 11 bases of the junction unmatched. The CDR3 sequence is CASSQDRASGQLAKNIQYF. CDR3 in DNA: TGTGCCAGCAGCCAAGATAGGGCTAGCGGACAACTAGCCAAAAACATTCAGTACTTC.

This clone showed up just a few times. V gene TRBV6-5 combines with J gene TRBJ2-1; the D is unclear. CDR3 length: 15 amino acids. Trimming stripped 2 bases from V and 4 bases from J, with 12 bases between. Per germline, CDR1 MNHEY and CDR2 SVGAGI. This CDR3 is CASSYEIGGYNEQFF. In nucleotides, the CDR3 is TGTGCCAGCAGTTACGAGATCGGCGGATACAATGAGCAGTTCTTC.

The rearrangement links TRBV30 to TRBJ2-2; TRBD1 aligns across 8 bases. Germline CDR1 is GTSNPN and CDR2 is SVGIG (reference sequence). The CDR3 is made up of 15 amino acids. Trimming removed 3 bases from V and 1 base from J; junction bases left unmatched: 4. The CDR3 nucleotides are TGTGCCTGGAGAAAAACAGGGGGGAACACCGGGGAGCTGTTTTTT. It encodes CAWRKTGGNTGELFF. The full variable domain, rest sourced from reference TRBV30 and TRBJ2-2, is SQTIHQWPATLVQPVGSPLSLECTVEGTSNPNLYWYRQAAGRGLQLLFYSVGIGQISSEVPQNLSASRPQDRQFILSSKKLLLSDSGFYLCAWRKTGGNTGELFFGEGSRLTVL.

This clone appeared a few times. This chain joins TRBV7-9 and TRBJ2-7, with TRBD1 matching over 12 bases. The length of the CDR3 is 15 residues. V lost 11 bases to trimming and J lost 6 bases; unmatched junction nucleotides: 14. The germline V gene has CDR1 SEHNR and CDR2 FQNEAQ (reference sequence). The CDR3, as DNA: TGTGCCTCGCACCACTCCGGGACAGGGGGCATCGAGCAGTACTTC. Its translation is CASHHSGTGGIEQYF.

This rearrangement joins TRBV4-1 to TRBJ2-1; the match to TRBD1 covers 9 bases. The CDR3 totals 15 residues. CDR1 is MGHRA, CDR2 YSYEKL, per germline. Losses at the gene ends were 3 bases for V and 7 bases for J; bases not matched to a gene: 7. The CDR3 bases are TGCGCCAGCAGCCATCCCGACAGGGGGAATAATGAGCAGTTCTTC. Translating it yields CASSHPDRGNNEQFF.

The chain links TRBV5-1 to TRBJ2-3, with D perhaps matching TRBD2 (6 bases). The CDR3 loop spans 15 amino acids. The germline gives CDR1 SGHRS, CDR2 YFSETQ. V lost 5 bases and J 4 bases, leaving 17 bases between the germline ends. The CDR3 bases are TGCGCCAGCAGATTTCAGGGCGGGGAAGCAGATACGCAGTATTTT. Protein sequence: CASRFQGGEADTQYF.

The chain joins TRBV5-4 to TRBJ1-1; D not certain. The CDR3 covers 13 residues. Trimming took off 4 bases at V and 1 base at J, with 8 bases between the two ends. The germline gives CDR1 SGHNT, CDR2 YYREEE (reference sequence). CDR3 sequence reads: CASSPDKNTEAFF. The CDR3, as DNA: TGTGCCAGCAGCCCTGACAAGAACACTGAAGCTTTCTTT.

This clone showed up just once. The V gene is TRBV27, the J gene TRBJ2-5, with TRBD2 matching over 9 bases. The CDR3 sequence is 15 residues long. Germline CDR1 is MNHEY and CDR2 is SMNVEV (reference sequence). V trimming: 0 bases; J trimming: 6 bases; junction bases outside the gene matches: 5. CDR3 in DNA: TGTGCCAGCAGTTTATCGTTGCGGGGGGGTCAGACCCAGTACTTC. Amino acid sequence: CASSLSLRGGQTQYF.

This chain links TRBV2 with TRBJ2-2; D is possibly TRBD2 (5 bases). The V gene lost 6 bases and the J gene lost 7 bases, with 12 bases spanning the gap. There are 13 residues in the CDR3. Germline V CDR1 and CDR2: SNHLY, FYNNEI. The CDR3 loop is CASREVTNGELFF. The CDR3 coding sequence is TGTGCCAGCAGGGAGGTGACAAACGGGGAGCTGTTTTTT.

The chain couples TRBV19 to TRBJ2-2, with D possibly matching TRBD2 (6 bases). Germline V gene data show CDR1 as LNHDA and CDR2 as SQIVND (reference sequence). Between the trimmed V and J ends, which lost 3 bases and 6 bases, there was a span of 11 bases. The CDR3 loop spans 14 amino acids. This CDR3 is CASSMLWDSGELFF. CDR3 sequence (DNA): TGTGCCAGTAGTATGTTGTGGGACTCCGGGGAGCTGTTTTTT.

The genes are TRBV19 and TRBJ1-5; 10 bases are a match to TRBD1. The CDR3 has 20 residues. Trimming at V came to 4 bases and at J to 4 bases, leaving 19 bases not matched to a gene. The germline gives CDR1 LNHDA, CDR2 SQIVND (reference sequence). The CDR3 sequence is CASSTHNTGTGDSLNQPQHF. The CDR3 region has the DNA TGTGCCAGTAGTACCCACAATACCGGGACAGGGGACAGCCTTAATCAGCCCCAGCATTTT.

The chain couples TRBV19 to TRBJ2-1, with 8 bases fitting TRBD2. Per germline, CDR1 LNHDA and CDR2 SQIVND (reference sequence). V lost 7 bases and J lost 9; bases outside the gene matches: 8. CDR3 length: 13 amino acids. The CDR3 DNA is TGTGCCAGTACTTTAGCGGGGAGGAGTGAGCAGTTCTTC. Translated, it gives CASTLAGRSEQFF. Variable domain in full (rest from reference TRBV19 and TRBJ2-1): DGGITQSPKYLFRKEGQNVTLSCEQNLNHDAMYWYRQDPGQGLRLIYYSQIVNDFQKGDIAEGYSVSREKKESFPLTVTSAQKNPTAFYLCASTLAGRSEQFFGPGTRLTVL.

The J gene is TRBJ2-2, the V gene TRBV7-2, with 10 bases fitting TRBD1. Losses at the gene ends were 4 bases for V and 5 bases for J; bases not matched to a gene: 1. CDR1 is SGHTA, CDR2 FQGNSA, per germline. CDR3 length: 14 residues. CDR3 amino acids: CASSSGQGTGELFF. Here the CDR3 DNA reads TGTGCCAGCAGCTCGGGACAGGGGACCGGGGAGCTGTTTTTT.

V gene TRBV3-1 (or the pseudogene TRBV3-2) combines with J gene TRBJ2-5; 9 bases map to TRBD2. Per the germline V gene, CDR1 is LGHDT and CDR2 is YNNKEL (reference sequence). The CDR3 runs 18 residues. Trimming took 0 bases from V and 4 from J; bases not matched to a gene: 12. Here the CDR3 reads CASSQDLSAGGLGETQYF. CDR3 sequence (DNA): TGTGCCAGCAGCCAAGATTTATCAGCGGGGGGCCTGGGAGAGACCCAGTACTTC.